The 14 T cell receptor beta chains in this list originate from one sample, sequenced in a study of blood T cell repertoires in COVID-19. The table came from immunoSEQ multiplex PCR; TCRdb's copy has only in-frame clones and leaves some out. The profile covers roughly 55,000 clones, with approximately 80% appearing a single time and about 12% taken by the ten largest. The sequencing input was peripheral blood. These receptors were obtained from a man at least 80 years old with acute or convalescent COVID-19.

The CDR3 nucleotides are TGCGCCAGCATGGGACAGGGATCTTACGAGCAGTACTTC. It translates to CASMGQGSYEQYF. The chain carries TRBV10-1 and TRBJ2-7, with TRBD1 matching 9 bases. CDR1 and CDR2 (germline): WNHNN, SYGVQD (reference sequence). The CDR3 sequence is 13 residues long. After removal of 7 bases from V and 4 bases from J, the junction contained 5 bases not matched to a gene.

This chain uses TRBV2 with TRBJ2-7, with 8 bases lining up with TRBD2. Looked up from germline, CDR1 is SNHLY and CDR2 is FYNNEI. CDR3 length: 12 amino acids. The junction had 2 bases not matched to a gene; V was cut back by 4 bases and J by 6 bases. The CDR3 DNA sequence: TGTGCCAGCAGTGGGACTAGCCCCGAGCAGTACTTC. Amino acids: CASSGTSPEQYF.

This clone is medium-sized by share. V is TRBV2 and J is TRBJ2-7, with TRBD1 matching over 9 bases. Trimming removed 6 bases from V and 4 bases from J; junction bases left unmatched: 19. The CDR3 length is 18 residues. Per germline, CDR1 SNHLY and CDR2 FYNNEI. In DNA form, the CDR3 reads TGTGCCAGCAGAGGACAGGGGCCCCGAGACCCCTACAGGTACGAGCAGTACTTC. It yields the protein CASRGQGPRDPYRYEQYF.

The chain combines TRBV2 with TRBJ2-7, with D possibly TRBD1 on 6 matching bases. V was pared by 3 bases and J by 7 bases, with 13 bases between. From germline, CDR1 is SNHLY and CDR2 FYNNEI. This CDR3 region has 13 residues. In nucleotides, the CDR3 is TGTGCCAGCAGTGATAACAGGGAGAAGGAGCAGTACTTC. Protein sequence: CASSDNREKEQYF.

The genes are TRBV28 and TRBJ2-1, with 9 bases identical to TRBD1. This CDR3 has 16 residues. From germline, CDR1 is MDHEN and CDR2 SYDVKM. V shed 7 bases, J shed 9 bases, and the junction held 16 bases outside the gene matches. CDR3 sequence: CASTGDRAKTSGEQFF. DNA of the CDR3: TGTGCCAGCACCGGGGACAGGGCCAAAACTTCCGGTGAGCAGTTCTTC. The complete variable domain, with remaining parts taken from reference TRBV28 and TRBJ2-1, reads DVKVTQSSRYLVKRTGEKVFLECVQDMDHENMFWYRQDPGLGLRLIYFSYDVKMKEKGDIPEGYSVSREKKERFSLILESASTNQTSMYLCASTGDRAKTSGEQFFGPGTRLTVL.

The rearrangement joins TRBV28 to TRBJ2-2; perhaps TRBD2 as D (5 bases). V was cut by 6 bases and J by 4 bases, with 9 bases left in between. The CDR3 has 13 amino acids. Per the germline V gene, CDR1 is MDHEN and CDR2 is SYDVKM. As DNA, the CDR3 is TGTGCCAGCAGCCCCGGAGGCACCGGGGAGCTGTTTTTT. Its protein is CASSPGGTGELFF.

The chain joins TRBV7-8 to TRBJ2-7; 7 bases are shared with TRBD1. The CDR3 runs to 13 residues. The germline gives CDR1 SGHVS, CDR2 FQNEAQ. Unmatched junction bases numbered 7, after V lost 4 bases and J lost 7 bases. The CDR3 DNA is TGTGCCAGCAGCTCACCACAGGGGTGGGAGCAGTACTTC. Translated: CASSSPQGWEQYF.

This rearrangement joins TRBV29-1 to TRBJ2-1; 15 bases are shared with TRBD2. Unmatched junction bases numbered 1, after V lost 3 bases and J lost 1 base. The germline gives CDR1 SQVTM, CDR2 ANQGSEA. This CDR3 comprises 16 residues. The CDR3 protein is CSVDGTSGRSYNEQFF. The CDR3, as DNA: TGCAGCGTTGATGGGACTAGCGGGAGGTCCTACAATGAGCAGTTCTTC.

CDR3 amino acids: CASSLGGSSYNSPLHF. The CDR3 DNA follows: TGCGCCAGCAGCTTGGGAGGGAGCTCCTATAATTCACCCCTCCACTTT. This chain links TRBV5-1 with TRBJ1-6; the D is unclear. V dropped 0 bases and J dropped 0 bases, with 7 bases sitting between them. The germline V gene has CDR1 SGHRS and CDR2 YFSETQ. The CDR3 has 16 amino acids.

The V gene is TRBV9, the J gene TRBJ2-3; 8 nucleotides align to TRBD2. Germline CDR1 and CDR2: SGDLS and YYNGEE. This CDR3 contains 17 residues. Trimming at V came to 0 bases and at J to 0 bases, leaving 6 bases not matched to a gene. DNA of the CDR3: TGTGCCAGCAGCGTAGTGGGTAGCGGGATTAGCACAGATACGCAGTATTTT. Translation: CASSVVGSGISTDTQYF. The variable domain in full, with the rest retrieved from reference TRBV9 and TRBJ2-3, is DSGVTQTPKHLITATGQRVTLRCSPRSGDLSVYWYQQSLDQGLQFLIQYYNGEERAKGNILERFSAQQFPDLHSELNLSSLELGDSALYFCASSVVGSGISTDTQYFGPGTRLTVL.

V and J are TRBV19 and TRBJ1-2, with 8 bases matching TRBD1. Germline V gene data show CDR1 as LNHDA and CDR2 as SQIVND (reference sequence). The CDR3 consists of 15 residues. V lost 5 bases, J lost 2 bases, and 7 bases stayed unmatched. CDR3 DNA: TGTGCCAGTAGTGCGGGACAGGCCTCAAACTATGGCTACACCTTC. Translated: CASSAGQASNYGYTF.

The chain links TRBV5-6 to TRBJ1-6; a possible D gene is TRBD1 (5 bases). CDR3 length: 15 residues. Germline CDR1 reads SGHDT; CDR2 reads YYEEEE. V was cut by 2 bases and J by 8 bases, with 14 bases left in between. The CDR3 bases are TGTGCCAGCAGCTTTTTTGGGGGGGAGGATTCACCCCTCCACTTT. Translation: CASSFFGGEDSPLHF.

This clone occurred a few times. The chain combines TRBV2 with TRBJ2-7, with 7 bases that match TRBD1. Germline lookup yields CDR1 SNHLY and CDR2 FYNNEI. V dropped 6 bases and J dropped 0; count of bases not matched to a gene: 5. The CDR3 totals 14 residues. Here the CDR3 reads CASRFRDSSYEQYF. The CDR3, as DNA: TGTGCCAGCAGGTTTCGGGACAGCTCCTACGAGCAGTACTTC.

In its sample, this clone was seen once. The V gene is TRBV29-1, the J gene TRBJ1-1, with 11 bases fitting TRBD1. CDR1 is SQVTM and CDR2 is ANQGSEA in the germline V gene. The trim removed 8 bases at V and 4 bases at J, leaving 12 bases unmatched. This CDR3 is built from 15 residues. The CDR3 DNA follows: TGCAGCTCATTAGGACAGGGGGCGCCGGGCACTGAAGCTTTCTTT. Translated, it gives CSSLGQGAPGTEAFF.